The 29 T cell receptor beta chains below come from one sample, sequenced in a study of T cells in Graves' hyperthyroidism and ophthalmopathy. RNA transcripts served as the template for amplifying TCR beta CDR3 regions. The HTBI set primed first-round TCR CDR3 RT-PCR. Via MiXCR, TCRdb re-called the multiplex PCR reads, giving one row per CDR3 protein. Among a few hundred thousand distinct CDR3 sequences listed, 14% were seen once. Sequencing input: blood. These receptors all stem from a woman aged 25-40 years with Graves' hyperthyroidism that later progressed to Graves' ophthalmopathy.

This clonotype has more than one count but fewer than ten. V and J are TRBV28 and TRBJ1-4; possibly TRBD1 for D (6 bases). The germline CDR1 and CDR2 sequences are MDHEN and SYDVKM. This CDR3 comprises 18 residues. V was clipped by 4 bases and J by 0 bases, with 18 bases between them. CDR3 protein: CASSSTGGGPTTNEKLFF. The CDR3 nucleotides read TGTGCCAGCAGTTCAACTGGAGGGGGGCCAACAACTAATGAAAAACTGTTTTTT.

This clonotype has only one observation. Here the CDR3 omits its conserved ending phenylalanine or tryptophan, so a read error is the likely source. The J gene is TRBJ1-1, the V gene TRBV12-3 or TRBV12-4; D is uncertain. This CDR3 has 15 residues. V was pared by 4 bases and J by 3 bases, with 15 bases between. Written as DNA, the CDR3 is TGTGCCAGCAGTTCGCGAATGACGGTGGACACTGAAGCTTTCCTT. Protein product: CASSSRMTVDTEAFL.

This clonotype was observed at least ten times. V usage is TRBV10-3 and J usage is TRBJ1-1; D perhaps matches TRBD1 (6 bases). The V gene's germline CDR1 is ENHRY and CDR2 SYGVKD. The V end was cut by 10 bases, the J end by 5 bases, with 17 bases between. The CDR3 runs to 13 residues. The DNA for the CDR3 is TGTGCCACCATACAGGGCTCGGGGACTGAAGCTTTCTTT. As protein: CATIQGSGTEAFF.

Only a few counts were recorded for this clonotype. The chain employs TRBV20-1 and TRBJ1-5; D is unclear. Trimming took 7 bases from V and 3 from J, leaving 13 bases between them. Germline lookup yields CDR1 DFQATT and CDR2 SNEGSKA (reference sequence). This CDR3 contains 13 residues. The CDR3 loop reads CSGKGPFNQPQHF. CDR3 nucleotide sequence: TGCAGTGGAAAGGGCCCCTTCAATCAGCCCCAGCATTTT.

There are many counts of this clonotype. The V and J genes are TRBV2 and TRBJ2-5; 9 bases line up with TRBD1. CDR1 and CDR2 from the germline V gene are SNHLY and FYNNEI. CDR3 length: 16 residues. After removal of 5 bases from V and 4 bases from J, the junction contained 11 bases not matched to a gene. The DNA of the CDR3 is TGTGCCAGCAGTCGATCCCGGACAGGGGCAGCAGAGACCCAGTACTTC. Protein product: CASSRSRTGAAETQYF.

This clonotype was picked up many times. V usage is TRBV28 and J usage is TRBJ2-1; 13 bases agree with TRBD2. Germline trimming cut 4 bases from V and 5 bases from J; bases unmatched to any gene: 5. CDR3 length equals 16 residues. Germline CDR1 and CDR2: MDHEN and SYDVKM. In DNA form, the CDR3 reads TGTGCCAGCAGTTCCCCGGGACTAGCGGGAAACAATGAGCAGTTCTTC. Its protein is CASSSPGLAGNNEQFF.

The chain recombines TRBV7-3 with TRBJ2-1; no reliable D call. The V gene's germline CDR1 is SGHTA and CDR2 FQGTGA. V was clipped by 0 bases and J by 0 bases, with 12 bases between them. This CDR3 spans 17 amino acids. The CDR3 sequence: CASSLTVDRLSYNEQFF. DNA of the CDR3: TGTGCCAGCAGCTTAACAGTGGACCGCCTCTCCTACAATGAGCAGTTCTTC.

This clonotype showed up many times. CDR3 DNA: TGTGCCAGCAGTTCCACCGGGACAGGGTATGGCTACACCTTC. Translating it yields CASSSTGTGYGYTF. The V call is TRBV11-3, the J call TRBJ1-2, with 9 bases matching TRBD1. V trimming: 6 bases; J trimming: 5 bases; junction bases outside the gene matches: 7. CDR3 length: 14 residues. CDR1 is SGHNT, CDR2 YENEEA, per germline. Combining the CDR3 with reference TRBV11-3 and TRBJ1-2 gives the whole variable domain EAGVVQSPRYKIIEKKQPVAFWCNPISGHNTLYWYLQNLGQGPELLIRYENEEAVDDSQLPKDRFSAERLKGVDSTLKIQPAELGDSAVYLCASSSTGTGYGYTFGSGTRLTVV.

A remark on this clonotype: A read error is possible here, since a much larger clone lies one base away. The rearrangement joins TRBV30 to TRBJ1-4; TRBD1 might be the D (5 bases). Trimming stripped 6 bases from V and 4 bases from J, with 18 bases between. CDR3 length equals 15 residues. Germline lookup yields CDR1 GTSNPN and CDR2 SVGIG (reference sequence). The CDR3, as DNA: TGTGCCTGCAATTCAATGACAGCCGGTAATGAAAAACTGTTTTTT. Its translation: CACNSMTAGNEKLFF. Combining the CDR3 with reference TRBV30 and TRBJ1-4 gives the whole variable domain SQTIHQWPATLVQPVGSPLSLECTVEGTSNPNLYWYRQAAGRGLQLLFYSVGIGQISSEVPQNLSASRPQDRQFILSSKKLLLSDSGFYLCACNSMTAGNEKLFFGSGTQLSVL.

This chain links TRBV19 with TRBJ2-6; 7 bases match TRBD1. Trimming took 6 bases from V and 4 from J; bases not matched to a gene: 9. Germline V lookup: CDR1 LNHDA, CDR2 SQIVND (reference sequence). The CDR3 length is 16 residues. The CDR3 region has the DNA TGTGCCAGTAGACGCGACAGGGTGAGGGGGGCCAACGTCCTGACTTTC. This gives the protein CASRRDRVRGANVLTF.

This clonotype has ten or more counts. The gene calls are TRBV27 and TRBJ2-5; no clear D. The CDR3 consists of 14 residues. Per the germline V gene, CDR1 is MNHEY and CDR2 is SMNVEV (reference sequence). Trimming took off 3 bases at V and 5 bases at J, with 13 bases between the two ends. The CDR3 DNA reads as TGTGCCAGCAGTTTTCTTTCCCTCACGGAGACCCAGTACTTC. Translated: CASSFLSLTETQYF.

As regards this clonotype: The germline gene is not matched at one end of the junction; a read error may be the cause. The genes are TRBV10-3 and TRBJ2-7; D may match TRBD1 or TRBD2 (5 bases each). CDR1 and CDR2 from the germline V gene are ENHRY and SYGVKD. The CDR3 extends over 14 amino acids. CDR3 sequence: CAISGGDGTYGQYF. The CDR3 DNA sequence: TGTGCCATCAGTGGTGGGGACGGAACCTACGGGCAGTACTTC.

This clonotype was detected a few times. The chain employs TRBV7-8 and TRBJ2-1, with TRBD2 identical over 15 bases. CDR1 SGHVS and CDR2 FQNEAQ come from the germline V gene. This CDR3 spans 15 amino acids. V gave up 4 bases and J gave up 9 bases; unmatched junction bases: 4. The CDR3 sequence is CASSSGLAGGREQFF. In DNA form, the CDR3 reads TGTGCCAGCAGCTCCGGACTAGCGGGAGGGCGTGAGCAGTTCTTC.

The chain is built from TRBV4-3 and TRBJ1-2; D unresolved. The V end was cut by 0 bases, the J end by 8 bases, with 10 bases between. This CDR3 has 13 amino acids. The germline gives CDR1 LGHNA, CDR2 YSLEER. The CDR3 sequence: CASSQESGSGYTF. The DNA of the CDR3 is TGCGCCAGCAGCCAAGAGTCAGGATCCGGCTACACCTTC.

This clonotype was seen a handful of times. The chain uses TRBV4-1 and TRBJ1-5; the D gene is possibly TRBD1 (6 bases). CDR3 size: 15 residues. CDR1 and CDR2 (germline): MGHRA, YSYEKL. V was trimmed by 0 bases and J by 6 bases, leaving 12 bases between them. The CDR3: CASSQDMGAVQPQHF. In DNA form, the CDR3 reads TGCGCCAGCAGCCAAGATATGGGGGCAGTTCAGCCCCAGCATTTT.

There are many counts of this clonotype. J is TRBJ1-2 and V is TRBV20-1; D possibly corresponds to TRBD1 (5 bases). The CDR3 length is 14 residues. Trimming cost V 6 bases and J 5 bases, with 19 bases left between them. Germline V CDR1 and CDR2: DFQATT, SNEGSKA (reference sequence). For the CDR3, the DNA is TGCAGTGCCGAAGGGACCGCGACCTCTTATGGCTACACCTTC. Protein product: CSAEGTATSYGYTF.

This CDR3 is CSARDQTDYSNQPQHF. The CDR3 region has the DNA TGCAGTGCTAGAGATCAGACGGATTATAGCAATCAGCCCCAGCATTTT. This chain links TRBV20-1 with TRBJ1-5; D unclear. Trimming left V 0 bases short and J 0 bases short, with 12 bases between. This CDR3 region has 16 residues. Germline V gene sequence: CDR1 DFQATT, CDR2 SNEGSKA (reference sequence).

There are many counts of this clonotype. The chain joins TRBV18 to TRBJ1-1; D gene ambiguous. Per germline, CDR1 KGHSH and CDR2 LQKENI. V was cut by 2 bases and J by 6 bases, with 19 bases left in between. The CDR3 has 16 amino acids. The CDR3 DNA reads as TGTGCCAGCTCACCAGGGTCTATAGGGTCGTTCGCTGAAGCTTTCTTT. Its protein product is CASSPGSIGSFAEAFF.

This clonotype has ten or more counts. The V gene is TRBV5-1, the J gene TRBJ1-1; D is ambiguous. The CDR3 sequence is 14 residues long. Per germline, CDR1 SGHRS and CDR2 YFSETQ. With 0 bases removed from V and 0 bases from J, the gap between germline ends came to 6 bases. The CDR3 loop reads CASSLEQMNTEAFF. The CDR3 DNA is TGCGCCAGCAGCTTGGAACAGATGAACACTGAAGCTTTCTTT.

This clonotype has ten or more counts. The chain employs TRBV7-8 and TRBJ2-1; 11 nucleotides align to TRBD2. There are 17 residues in the CDR3. Germline trimming cut 2 bases from V and 6 bases from J; bases unmatched to any gene: 9. Per germline, CDR1 SGHVS and CDR2 FQNEAQ. CDR3 sequence reads: CASSLLLGTSGANEQFF. CDR3 nucleotide sequence: TGTGCCAGCAGCTTACTATTAGGGACTAGCGGAGCCAATGAGCAGTTCTTC.

This clonotype was recorded many times. The gene calls are TRBV27 and TRBJ2-2, with a weak D call TRBD2 (5 bases). Trimming cost V 3 bases and J 2 bases, with 16 bases left between them. The CDR3 extends over 17 amino acids. Germline CDR1 is MNHEY and CDR2 is SMNVEV (reference sequence). As DNA, the CDR3 is TGTGCCAGCAGTTTCTCGAAGGCAGCGGCAAACACCGGGGAGCTGTTTTTT. Encoded protein: CASSFSKAAANTGELFF.

This clonotype was seen a handful of times. The genes are TRBV19 and TRBJ2-4, with D perhaps TRBD1 (6 bases). Germline assignment: CDR1 LNHDA and CDR2 SQIVND (reference sequence). V lost 5 bases, J lost 3 bases, and 11 bases lay in between. The CDR3 loop spans 14 amino acids. The CDR3 nucleotides are TGTGCCAGTAGTCCGACAGGTGGCAAAAACATTCAGTACTTC. Its protein product is CASSPTGGKNIQYF.

This clonotype was recorded at least ten times. The chain has TRBV24-1 and TRBJ2-7, with D perhaps matching TRBD2 (5 bases). Looked up from germline, CDR1 is KGHDR and CDR2 is SFDVKD. V shed 3 bases and J shed 3 bases, with 14 bases lying between them. This CDR3 is 15 amino acids long. The CDR3 region has the DNA TGTGCCACCAGTGATCCGGAGGCAGGAGGCTACGAGCAGTACTTC. Translating it yields CATSDPEAGGYEQYF.

This clonotype was detected ten times or more. This rearrangement joins TRBV29-1 to TRBJ1-2, with D possibly TRBD1 on 5 matching bases. This CDR3 is built from 13 residues. V lost 6 bases to trimming and J lost 7 bases, with 18 bases between them. Germline V gives CDR1 SQVTM, CDR2 ANQGSEA. The CDR3 DNA reads TGCAGCGTCTCGGAGGGCAGGGTCACTGGCTACACCTTC. Amino acid sequence: CSVSEGRVTGYTF.

Many counts were recorded for this clonotype. This chain joins TRBV12-3 or TRBV12-4 and TRBJ1-3; 9 bases match TRBD1. V shed 2 bases and J 9 bases; nucleotides not matched to a gene: 5. The CDR3 has 14 residues. CDR3 nucleotide sequence: TGTGCCAGCAGTTTACCGGGACAGGGACCCACCATATATTTT. Translated: CASSLPGQGPTIYF.

This clonotype was seen a few times. This chain joins TRBV7-2 and TRBJ1-4; D perhaps matches TRBD1 (6 bases). Deletions cut 3 bases from V and 2 bases from J, with 13 bases between. The CDR3 consists of 16 residues. Germline loops: CDR1 SGHTA, CDR2 FQGNSA. The CDR3 DNA follows: TGTGCCAGCAGCTTTAAAGGGGGGGACACTAATGAAAAACTGTTTTTT. Translation gives CASSFKGGDTNEKLFF. Looking up the rest from reference TRBV7-2 and TRBJ1-4 gives the full variable domain: GAGVSQSPSNKVTEKGKDVELRCDPISGHTALYWYRQSLGQGLEFLIYFQGNSAPDKSGLPSDRFSAERTGGSVSTLTIQRTQQEDSAVYLCASSFKGGDTNEKLFFGSGTQLSVL.

This clonotype occurred a few times. Being one base from a much bigger clone, this may be a read error. The rearrangement joins TRBV12-3 or TRBV12-4 to TRBJ2-2; 11 bases are a match to TRBD2. The CDR3 extends over 16 amino acids. The CDR3 is CASSLGSGRATGGLFF. For the CDR3, the DNA is TGTGCCAGCAGTTTGGGTAGCGGGAGGGCCACCGGGGGGCTGTTTTTT.

The table lists this clonotype with many counts. The rearrangement uses TRBV19 and TRBJ2-5; maybe TRBD2 (5 bases). The length of the CDR3 is 14 residues. The germline V gene encodes CDR1 LNHDA and CDR2 SQIVND (reference sequence). V lost 3 bases and J 5 bases, leaving 13 bases between the germline ends. CDR3 nucleotides: TGTGCCAGTAGTATTCAGGACTTTGGGGAGACCCAGTACTTC. Residues: CASSIQDFGETQYF.

Ten or more counts support this clonotype. The chain combines TRBV7-9 with TRBJ2-7, with TRBD2 matching 10 bases. Trimming removed 8 bases from V and 2 bases from J; junction bases left unmatched: 3. The CDR3 spans 13 residues. Germline CDR1 and CDR2: SEHNR and FQNEAQ (reference sequence). CDR3 DNA sequence: TGTGCCAGCGGTAGCGGGGGGACCTACGAGCAGTACTTC. Translation gives CASGSGGTYEQYF.